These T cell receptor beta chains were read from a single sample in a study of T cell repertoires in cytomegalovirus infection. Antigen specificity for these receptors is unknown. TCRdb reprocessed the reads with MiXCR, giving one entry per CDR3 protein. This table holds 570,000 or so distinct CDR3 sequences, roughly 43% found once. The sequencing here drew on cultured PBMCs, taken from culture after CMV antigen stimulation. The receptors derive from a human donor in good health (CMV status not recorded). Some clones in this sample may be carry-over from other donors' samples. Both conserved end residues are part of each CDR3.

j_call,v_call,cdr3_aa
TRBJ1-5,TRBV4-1,CASSQTFSQSSNQPQHF
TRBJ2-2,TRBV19,CASSITDQTGELFF
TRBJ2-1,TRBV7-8,CASSPGGGRRSYNEQFF
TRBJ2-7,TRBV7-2,CASSSRSGEQYF
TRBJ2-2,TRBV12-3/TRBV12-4,CASRAQGARTGELFF
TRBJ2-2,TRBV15,CATSRAPGAGGRPGELFF
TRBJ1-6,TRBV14,CASSQLLQDYSPLHF
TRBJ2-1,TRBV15,CATSRELAGGDYNEQFF
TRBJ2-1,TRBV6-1,CASGWGYNEQFF
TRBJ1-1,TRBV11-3,CASSLERDAEAFF
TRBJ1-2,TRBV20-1,CSARDGADSEKYGYTF
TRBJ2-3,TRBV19,CASSILGTSADTQYF
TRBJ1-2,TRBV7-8,CASSLGQRSSGYTF
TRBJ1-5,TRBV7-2,CASSLGGPGPPGNQPQHF
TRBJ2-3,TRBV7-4,CASSPGLAMSTDTQYF
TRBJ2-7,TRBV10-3,CATRAAYEQYF
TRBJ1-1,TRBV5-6,CASSLGGQVPEAFF
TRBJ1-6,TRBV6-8,CASSRPSRQNSPLHF
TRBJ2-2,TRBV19,CASEERGFGELFF
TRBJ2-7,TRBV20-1,CSARKVSWYEQYF
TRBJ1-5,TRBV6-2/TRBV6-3,CASSYSTEQGANQPQHF
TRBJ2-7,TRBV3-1,CASSPDRASGEQYF
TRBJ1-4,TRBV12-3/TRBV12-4,CASSPGGGRESSEKLFF
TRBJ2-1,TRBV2,CAINLPGPPFF
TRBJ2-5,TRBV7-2,CASSSRLAGDLMVETQYF
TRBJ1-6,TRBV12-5,CVYRSPLHF
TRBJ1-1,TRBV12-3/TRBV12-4,CASSPQTGQNTEAFF
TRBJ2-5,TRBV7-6,CASTLRGTSMETQYF
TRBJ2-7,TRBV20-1,CSARLVTNEQYF
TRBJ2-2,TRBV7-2,CASSLVTAIANTGELFF
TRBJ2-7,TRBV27,CASSPGTGYYEQYF
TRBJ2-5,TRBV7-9,CASTEGVEETQYF
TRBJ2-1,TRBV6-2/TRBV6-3,CASSYDQGSFGNEQFF
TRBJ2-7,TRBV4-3,CASSQDDDGRAYEQYF
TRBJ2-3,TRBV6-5,CASRSKAGSGGPDTQYF
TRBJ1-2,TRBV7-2,CASSLRSPTNYGYTF